Following are 2 T cell receptor beta chains from one sample sequenced in a study of T cells in Graves' hyperthyroidism and ophthalmopathy. TCR beta CDR3 sequences were amplified from RNA transcripts. Researchers ran a first-round RT-PCR on the TCR CDR3 using the HTBI primer set. MiXCR was run by TCRdb on the multiplex PCR reads, yielding one entry per CDR3 protein. The data show some 490,000 distinct CDR3 sequences, 22% seen once. The source material was blood. The source is a woman aged 70-85 years with Graves' ophthalmopathy.

This clonotype has at least ten counts. The chain has TRBV28 and TRBJ1-5; possible D gene TRBD1, 5 bases. This CDR3 has 15 residues. The V gene's germline CDR1 is MDHEN and CDR2 SYDVKM. The germline V and J ends were trimmed by 5 bases and 6 bases, with 17 bases remaining between them. The CDR3 sequence is CASSPDGGVAQPQHF. The DNA of the CDR3 is TGTGCCAGCAGTCCGGACGGGGGGGTCGCTCAGCCCCAGCATTTT. Complete variable domain (other parts from reference TRBV28 and TRBJ1-5): DVKVTQSSRYLVKRTGEKVFLECVQDMDHENMFWYRQDPGLGLRLIYFSYDVKMKEKGDIPEGYSVSREKKERFSLILESASTNQTSMYLCASSPDGGVAQPQHFGDGTRLSIL.

This clonotype came up many times. The chain has TRBV3-1 and TRBJ1-2; D gene uncertain. Trimming removed 1 base at V and 1 base at J, with 4 bases between. This CDR3 has 13 residues. Germline CDR1 and CDR2: LGHDT and YNNKEL (reference sequence). This CDR3 reads CASSQGNNYGYTF. CDR3 in DNA: TGTGCCAGCAGCCAAGGAAATAACTATGGCTACACCTTC.